This entry lists 20 T cell receptor beta chains sequenced from one sample in a study of human T cells and chemical hapten exposure. As to time point: pre-sensitization, week 0. Stated treatment: therapeutic diphenylcyclopropenone sensitization with weekly scalp DPC. Using its own MiXCR run on the RACE reads, TCRdb lists one record per CDR3 protein. The data contain tens of thousands of distinct CDR3 sequences, around 9.4% of them seen just once; the ten biggest clones take up around 14%. Sequenced material: whole blood, taken in connection with sensitization to the hapten diphenylcyclopropenone (DPC). These receptors all come from a woman aged 40 to 55 with alopecia areata. Some clones in this sample may be carry-over from other donors' samples.

There are many counts of this clonotype. The J gene is TRBJ2-7, the V gene TRBV2; D may match TRBD1 or TRBD2 (5 bases each). V gave up 3 bases and J gave up 7 bases, with 13 bases separating them. This CDR3 comprises 13 residues. Germline V CDR1 and CDR2: SNHLY, FYNNEI. The CDR3 region is CASSDEGWGEQYF. DNA of the CDR3: TGTGCCAGCAGTGATGAGGGTTGGGGGGAGCAGTACTTC.

The chain couples TRBV4-1 to TRBJ2-2; TRBD1 matches at 8 bases. Germline loops: CDR1 MGHRA, CDR2 YSYEKL. The ends lost 10 bases at V and 2 bases at J; junction bases unmatched: 9. This CDR3 comprises 15 residues. This chain's CDR3 is CANSGQDLNTGELFF. CDR3 bases: TGCGCCAACTCGGGACAGGACCTCAACACCGGGGAGCTGTTTTTT.

This clonotype was counted ten times or more. The V call is TRBV6-6, the J call TRBJ1-1; tentative D call: TRBD1 (6 bases). CDR3 length: 15 residues. V lost 2 bases and J lost 0, with 10 bases in between. CDR1 is MNHNY and CDR2 is SVGAGI in the germline V gene (reference sequence). The CDR3 DNA reads as TGTGCCAGCAGTTACGTCAGGGGTATGAACACTGAAGCTTTCTTT. It yields the protein CASSYVRGMNTEAFF.

This clonotype occurred many times. The chain is built from TRBV4-1 and TRBJ1-1; 7 nucleotides line up with TRBD1. There are 14 residues in the CDR3. Germline loops: CDR1 MGHRA, CDR2 YSYEKL. Trimming cost V 1 base and J 3 bases; bases outside gene matches: 2. CDR3 in DNA: TGCGCCAGCAGCCAAGTTCAGGGGGACACTGAAGCTTTCTTT. Translating gives CASSQVQGDTEAFF.

This clonotype was recorded at least ten times. V is TRBV12-3 or TRBV12-4 and J is TRBJ2-7; TRBD1 aligns across 8 bases. V was pared by 5 bases and J by 7 bases, with 16 bases of the junction left unmatched. The CDR3 extends over 16 amino acids. The CDR3 region is CASSREGAGGPLEQYF. The CDR3, as DNA: TGTGCCAGCAGTCGCGAGGGGGCAGGGGGCCCCTTGGAGCAGTACTTC.

This clonotype was detected many times. CDR3 bases: TGTGCCAGCAACAAACAGGGGGCGCGTGGGGACACTGAAGCTTTCTTT. Amino acid sequence: CASNKQGARGDTEAFF. The V call is TRBV27, the J call TRBJ1-1; 9 bases fit TRBD1. The CDR3 spans 16 residues. V dropped 7 bases and J dropped 3; count of bases not matched to a gene: 12. Germline CDR1 is MNHEY and CDR2 is SMNVEV (reference sequence).

The chain links TRBV10-3 to TRBJ1-2; D possibly corresponds to TRBD1 (6 bases). Germline values: CDR1 ENHRY, CDR2 SYGVKD. Deletions cut 4 bases from V and 6 bases from J, with 12 bases between. The CDR3 loop spans 13 amino acids. For the CDR3, the DNA is TGTGCCATCAGTGCCACAGGGAATGATGGCTACACCTTC. It translates to CAISATGNDGYTF.

This clonotype was seen ten or more times. The J gene is TRBJ1-1, the V gene TRBV29-1; D perhaps matches TRBD1 (6 bases). V dropped 6 bases and J dropped 6 bases, with 11 bases sitting between them. CDR3 size: 11 residues. From germline, CDR1 is SQVTM and CDR2 ANQGSEA. Here the CDR3 reads CSVFRGSEAFF. CDR3 nucleotide sequence: TGCAGCGTGTTCAGGGGCTCTGAAGCTTTCTTT.

At least ten counts were recorded for this clonotype. The rearrangement joins TRBV18 to TRBJ1-6; 10 positions agree with TRBD1. The V and J ends lost 4 bases and 1 base, in that order; junction bases with no gene match: 13. Germline CDR1 is KGHSH and CDR2 is LQKENI. This CDR3 contains 20 residues. The CDR3 coding sequence is TGTGCCAGCTCACGATGGGGGACAGGGGATAGCGGTTCCTATAATTCACCCCTCCACTTT. It yields the protein CASSRWGTGDSGSYNSPLHF. Variable domain in full (rest from reference TRBV18 and TRBJ1-6): NAGVMQNPRHLVRRRGQEARLRCSPMKGHSHVYWYRQLPEEGLKFMVYLQKENIIDESGMPKERFSAEFPKEGPSILRIQQVVRGDSAAYFCASSRWGTGDSGSYNSPLHFGNGTRLTVT.

This clonotype appeared many times. This chain uses TRBV12-3 or TRBV12-4 with TRBJ2-5, with TRBD1 matching 7 bases. Germline trimming cut 2 bases from V and 1 base from J; bases unmatched to any gene: 1. The CDR3 is 14 residues long. The CDR3 region is CASSLRQGQETQYF. In nucleotides, the CDR3 is TGTGCCAGCAGTTTAAGACAGGGCCAAGAGACCCAGTACTTC.

The DNA of the CDR3 is TGTGCCACGGGACAGGATTCATCCTATGGCTACACCTTC. Its protein product is CATGQDSSYGYTF. The V call is TRBV10-3, the J call TRBJ1-2; TRBD1 matches 8 bases. The CDR3 runs 13 residues. Germline trimming cut 10 bases from V and 4 bases from J; bases unmatched to any gene: 8. The germline CDR1 and CDR2 sequences are ENHRY and SYGVKD.

This clonotype was seen many times. V is TRBV7-9 and J is TRBJ1-2; D is possibly TRBD1 (6 bases). The V and J ends lost 3 bases and 6 bases respectively, with 20 bases between them. CDR3 length: 16 residues. Germline V gives CDR1 SEHNR, CDR2 FQNEAQ (reference sequence). The CDR3: CASSLFSLGTTDGYTF. In nucleotides, the CDR3 is TGTGCCAGCAGCTTGTTTTCCCTGGGGACAACGGATGGCTACACCTTC.

The J gene is TRBJ1-4, the V gene TRBV20-1, with 9 nucleotides matching TRBD1. CDR1 and CDR2 (germline): DFQATT, SNEGSKA (reference sequence). The CDR3 extends over 13 amino acids. The J segment lost 4 bases and the V segment lost 4 bases, leaving 1 base of the junction unmatched. CDR3 coding DNA: TGCAGTGCTACGGACAGGGGTAATGAAAAACTGTTTTTT. Translated: CSATDRGNEKLFF.

This clonotype has ten or more counts. J is TRBJ1-3 and V is TRBV5-4; TRBD1 is a possible D gene (5 bases). Germline loops: CDR1 SGHNT, CDR2 YYREEE (reference sequence). V lost 0 bases and J 2 bases, leaving 12 bases between the germline ends. The CDR3 extends over 16 amino acids. The CDR3 sequence is CASSLATGVTGNTIYF. The DNA for the CDR3 is TGTGCCAGCAGCTTGGCCACGGGGGTGACTGGAAACACCATATATTTT.

This clonotype occurred a few times. The rearrangement joins TRBV9 to TRBJ1-6; 9 nucleotides line up with TRBD1. Germline CDR1 is SGDLS and CDR2 is YYNGEE. V dropped 4 bases and J dropped 7; count of bases not matched to a gene: 6. This CDR3 is 15 amino acids long. The CDR3 is CASSPSGTGNSPLHF. The CDR3 DNA follows: TGTGCCAGCAGCCCATCCGGGACAGGGAATTCACCCCTCCACTTT. The variable domain in full, with the rest retrieved from reference TRBV9 and TRBJ1-6, is DSGVTQTPKHLITATGQRVTLRCSPRSGDLSVYWYQQSLDQGLQFLIQYYNGEERAKGNILERFSAQQFPDLHSELNLSSLELGDSALYFCASSPSGTGNSPLHFGNGTRLTVT.

This clonotype was detected only a few times. The rearrangement joins TRBV6-1 to TRBJ1-1; TRBD1 matches 7 bases. J was trimmed by 4 bases and V by 0 bases; bases with no gene match: 5. The CDR3 runs to 15 residues. Germline lookup yields CDR1 MNHNS and CDR2 SASEGT. This CDR3 is CASSEAGQVGTEAFF. The CDR3 DNA reads TGTGCCAGCAGTGAAGCTGGACAGGTTGGCACTGAAGCTTTCTTT.

This clonotype has at least ten counts. The chain employs TRBV28 and TRBJ2-2, with a tentative D call TRBD2 (5 bases). The germline V gene has CDR1 MDHEN and CDR2 SYDVKM. V was shortened by 5 bases and J by 5 bases, with 15 bases between the two germline ends. The CDR3 runs 15 residues. In DNA form, the CDR3 reads TGTGCCAGCAGTCCGGGATCCACAACGACCGGGGAGCTGTTTTTT. This codes for CASSPGSTTTGELFF.

In this sample, this clonotype turned up many times. This sequence joins TRBV14 and TRBJ1-2; D is possibly TRBD1 (5 bases). The CDR3 length is 14 residues. Germline V gene lookup returns CDR1 SGHDN and CDR2 FVKESK. V was trimmed by 0 bases and J by 2 bases, leaving 7 bases between them. The CDR3 here is CASSQDGANYGYTF. The CDR3 DNA follows: TGTGCCAGCAGCCAAGACGGGGCGAACTATGGCTACACCTTC.

This clonotype was counted ten times or more. The rearrangement uses TRBV2 and TRBJ1-2; no reliable D call. This CDR3 has 14 amino acids. V lost 6 bases to trimming and J lost 4 bases, with 15 bases between them. CDR1 and CDR2 from the germline V gene are SNHLY and FYNNEI. CDR3 sequence (DNA): TGTGCCAGCAGGCCCGGTGGACGGATCTATGGCTACACCTTC. Its translation is CASRPGGRIYGYTF.

This clonotype was counted many times. The V gene is TRBV18, the J gene TRBJ2-2, with 8 bases identical to TRBD1. CDR1 is KGHSH and CDR2 is LQKENI in the germline V gene. The CDR3 runs to 18 residues. The V segment lost 3 bases and the J segment 6 bases; nucleotides outside the gene matches: 15. CDR3 nucleotide sequence: TGTGCCAGCTCACCGCAGAAAGCAGGGGGCGCGAAGGCCGGGGAGCTGTTTTTT. Translation gives CASSPQKAGGAKAGELFF.